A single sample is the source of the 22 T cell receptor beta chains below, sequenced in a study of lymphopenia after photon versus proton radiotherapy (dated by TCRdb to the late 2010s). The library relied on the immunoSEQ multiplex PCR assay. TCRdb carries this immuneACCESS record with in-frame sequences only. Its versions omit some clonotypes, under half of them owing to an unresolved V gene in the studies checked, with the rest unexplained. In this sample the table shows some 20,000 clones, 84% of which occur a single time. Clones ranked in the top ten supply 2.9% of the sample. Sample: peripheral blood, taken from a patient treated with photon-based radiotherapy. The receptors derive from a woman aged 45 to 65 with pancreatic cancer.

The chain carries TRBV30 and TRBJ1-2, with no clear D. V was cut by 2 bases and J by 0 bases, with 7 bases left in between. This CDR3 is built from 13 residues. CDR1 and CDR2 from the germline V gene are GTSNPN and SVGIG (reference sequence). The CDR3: CAWSSGPNYGYTF. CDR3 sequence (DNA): TGTGCCTGGAGTAGTGGCCCTAACTATGGCTACACCTTC.

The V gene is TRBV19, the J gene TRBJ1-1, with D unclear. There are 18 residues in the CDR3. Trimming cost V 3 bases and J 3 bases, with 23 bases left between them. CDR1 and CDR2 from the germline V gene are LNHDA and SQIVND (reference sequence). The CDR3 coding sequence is TGTGCCAGTAGTATTCTTATTGGCGACATGGGGAAGGACACTGAAGCTTTCTTT. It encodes CASSILIGDMGKDTEAFF.

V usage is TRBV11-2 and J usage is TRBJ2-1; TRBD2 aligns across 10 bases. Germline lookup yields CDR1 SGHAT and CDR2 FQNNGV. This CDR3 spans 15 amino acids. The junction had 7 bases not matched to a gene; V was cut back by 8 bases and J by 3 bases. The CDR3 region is CASRIWTSGYNEQFF. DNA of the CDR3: TGTGCCAGCCGGATATGGACTAGCGGCTACAATGAGCAGTTCTTC.

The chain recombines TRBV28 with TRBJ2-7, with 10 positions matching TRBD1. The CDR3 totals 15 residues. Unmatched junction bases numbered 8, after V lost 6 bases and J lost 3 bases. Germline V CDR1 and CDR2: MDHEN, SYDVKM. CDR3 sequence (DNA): TGTGCCAGCAGCTTAAGGGACAGGGGCCACTACGAGCAGTACTTC. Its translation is CASSLRDRGHYEQYF.

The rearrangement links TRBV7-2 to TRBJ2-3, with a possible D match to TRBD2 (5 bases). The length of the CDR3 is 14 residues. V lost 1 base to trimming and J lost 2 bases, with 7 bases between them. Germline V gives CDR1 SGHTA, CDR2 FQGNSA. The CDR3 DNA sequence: TGTGCCAGCAGCTTAGTCGGGAACACAGATACGCAGTATTTT. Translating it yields CASSLVGNTDTQYF.

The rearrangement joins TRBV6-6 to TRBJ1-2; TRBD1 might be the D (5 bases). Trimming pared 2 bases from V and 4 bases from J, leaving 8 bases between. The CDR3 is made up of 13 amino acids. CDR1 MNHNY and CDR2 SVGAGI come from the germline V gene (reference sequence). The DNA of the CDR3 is TGTGCCAGCAGTTACGGGGACGCCTATGGCTACACCTTC. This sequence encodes CASSYGDAYGYTF.

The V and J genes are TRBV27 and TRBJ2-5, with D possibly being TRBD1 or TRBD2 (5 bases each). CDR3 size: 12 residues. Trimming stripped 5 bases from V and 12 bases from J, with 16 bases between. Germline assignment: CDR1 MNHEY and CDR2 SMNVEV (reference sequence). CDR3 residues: CASSPQWGTEYF. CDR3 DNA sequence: TGTGCCAGCAGTCCCCAGTGGGGGACGGAGTACTTC.

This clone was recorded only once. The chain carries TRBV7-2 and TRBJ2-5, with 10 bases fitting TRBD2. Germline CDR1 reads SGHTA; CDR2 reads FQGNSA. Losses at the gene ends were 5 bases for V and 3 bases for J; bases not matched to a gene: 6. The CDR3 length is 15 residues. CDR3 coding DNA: TGTGCCAGCAGCCGGACGGGGACTAGCGAAGAGACCCAGTACTTC. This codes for CASSRTGTSEETQYF.

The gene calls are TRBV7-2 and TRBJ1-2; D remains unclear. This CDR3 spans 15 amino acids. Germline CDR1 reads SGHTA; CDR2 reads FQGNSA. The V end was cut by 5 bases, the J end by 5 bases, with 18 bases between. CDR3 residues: CASSPRRSGGYGYTF. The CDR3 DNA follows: TGTGCCAGCAGCCCGAGGCGAAGTGGAGGGTATGGCTACACCTTC.

The CDR3 protein is CASSSLAGGGYEQFF. The CDR3 DNA reads as TGTGCCAGCAGCTCTCTAGCGGGAGGTGGCTATGAGCAGTTCTTC. This chain joins TRBV7-2 and TRBJ2-1, with 11 bases lining up with TRBD2. CDR1 SGHTA and CDR2 FQGNSA come from the germline V gene. The CDR3 is made up of 15 amino acids. V dropped 4 bases and J dropped 8; count of bases not matched to a gene: 7.

CDR3 bases: TGTGCCAGCAGCCCCCCCGGGGTTTCGACAGATACGCAGTATTTT. This encodes CASSPPGVSTDTQYF. The chain carries TRBV7-9 and TRBJ2-3, with D possibly being TRBD2 (5 bases). The CDR3 runs to 15 residues. Germline V CDR1 and CDR2: SEHNR, FQNEAQ (reference sequence). The V end lost 5 bases, the J end lost 3 bases, and 15 bases lay between the germline ends.

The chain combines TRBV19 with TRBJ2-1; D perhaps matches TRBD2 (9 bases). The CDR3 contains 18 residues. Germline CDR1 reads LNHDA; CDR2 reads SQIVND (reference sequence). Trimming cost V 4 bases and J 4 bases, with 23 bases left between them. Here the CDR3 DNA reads TGTGCCAGTAGTAGACAGGGGAATAGAGCGGGGGGTTACAATGAGCAGTTCTTC. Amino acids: CASSRQGNRAGGYNEQFF.

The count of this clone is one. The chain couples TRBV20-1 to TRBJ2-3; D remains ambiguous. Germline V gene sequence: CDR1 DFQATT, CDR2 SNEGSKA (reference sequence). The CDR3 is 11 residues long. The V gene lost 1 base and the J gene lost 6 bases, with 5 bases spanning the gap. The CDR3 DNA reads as TGCAGTGCTAGAGTCGGGGATACGCAGTATTTT. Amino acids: CSARVGDTQYF.

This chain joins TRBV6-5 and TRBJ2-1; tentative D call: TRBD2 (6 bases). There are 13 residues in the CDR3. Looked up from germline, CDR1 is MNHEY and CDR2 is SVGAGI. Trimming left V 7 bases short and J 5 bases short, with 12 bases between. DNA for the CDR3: TGTGCCAGCACCGGGGACTCACACAATGAGCAGTTCTTC. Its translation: CASTGDSHNEQFF.

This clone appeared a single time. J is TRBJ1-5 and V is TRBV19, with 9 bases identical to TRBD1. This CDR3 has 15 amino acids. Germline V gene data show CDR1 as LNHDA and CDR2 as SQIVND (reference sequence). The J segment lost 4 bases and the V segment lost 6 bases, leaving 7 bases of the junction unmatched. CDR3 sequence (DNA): TGTGCCAGTAGACGCGACGGACAGGGGAATCAGCCCCAGCATTTT. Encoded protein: CASRRDGQGNQPQHF.

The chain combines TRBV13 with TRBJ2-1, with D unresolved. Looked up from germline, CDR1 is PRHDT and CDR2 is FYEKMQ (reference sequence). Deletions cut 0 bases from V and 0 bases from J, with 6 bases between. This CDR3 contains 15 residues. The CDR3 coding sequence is TGTGCCAGCAGCTTAGGCACGGGCTCCTACAATGAGCAGTTCTTC. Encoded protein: CASSLGTGSYNEQFF.

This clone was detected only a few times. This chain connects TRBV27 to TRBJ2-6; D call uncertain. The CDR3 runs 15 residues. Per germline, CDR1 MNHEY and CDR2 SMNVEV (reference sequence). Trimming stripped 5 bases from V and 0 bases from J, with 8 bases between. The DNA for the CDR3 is TGTGCCAGCAGTCCGGACGGCTCTGGGGCCAACGTCCTGACTTTC. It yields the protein CASSPDGSGANVLTF.

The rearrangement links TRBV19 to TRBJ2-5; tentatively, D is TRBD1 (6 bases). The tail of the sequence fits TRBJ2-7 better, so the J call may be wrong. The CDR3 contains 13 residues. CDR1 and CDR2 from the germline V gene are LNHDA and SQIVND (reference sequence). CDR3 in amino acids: CASSTGIHYEQYF. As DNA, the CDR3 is TGTGCCAGTTCAACAGGGATCCACTACGAGCAGTACTTC.

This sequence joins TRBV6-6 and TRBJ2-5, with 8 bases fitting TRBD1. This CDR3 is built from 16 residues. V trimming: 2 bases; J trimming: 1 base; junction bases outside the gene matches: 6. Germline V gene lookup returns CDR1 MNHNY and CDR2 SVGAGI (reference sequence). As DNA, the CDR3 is TGTGCCAGCAGTTACCCGCCTACAGGGGGCCAAGAGACCCAGTACTTC. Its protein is CASSYPPTGGQETQYF.

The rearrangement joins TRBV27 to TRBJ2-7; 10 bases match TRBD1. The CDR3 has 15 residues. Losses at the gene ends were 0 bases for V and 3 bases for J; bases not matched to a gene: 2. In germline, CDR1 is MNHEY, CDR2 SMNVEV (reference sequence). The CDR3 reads CASSLSGTGDYEQYF. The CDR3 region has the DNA TGTGCCAGCAGTTTATCCGGGACAGGGGACTACGAGCAGTACTTC.

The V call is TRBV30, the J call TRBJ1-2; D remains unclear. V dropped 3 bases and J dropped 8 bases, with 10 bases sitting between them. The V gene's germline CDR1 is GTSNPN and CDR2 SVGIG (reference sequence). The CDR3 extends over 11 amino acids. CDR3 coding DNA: TGTGCCTGGAGACGACCCGGGGGCTACACCTTC. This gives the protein CAWRRPGGYTF.

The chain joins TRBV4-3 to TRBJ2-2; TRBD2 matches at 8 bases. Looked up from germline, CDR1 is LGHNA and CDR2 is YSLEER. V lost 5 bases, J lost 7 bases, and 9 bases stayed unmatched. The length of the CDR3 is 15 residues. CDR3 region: CASSSRGGMSGELFF. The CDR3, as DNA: TGCGCCAGCAGCTCCCGGGGGGGGATGAGCGGGGAGCTGTTTTTT.